This TCR beta chain was found in a study of cytomegalovirus exposure and HLA in healthy donors. In the study overall: Samples from HLA-typed donors yielded about 85 million unique TCRs in an early data release.

V lost 3 bases and J lost 7, with 7 bases in between. CDR3 length: 11 amino acids. Germline V gene lookup returns CDR1 MGHRA and CDR2 YSYEKL. The PCR made use of 60 Vbeta and 13 Jbeta primers. Here immunoSEQ multiplex PCR was the method, and the copy in TCRdb shows in-frame clones only, minus some. The sample lists about 130,000 clones, roughly 8.3% occurring once. General study findings and limits: In an earlier analysis, productive rearrangement rates for most beta V segments clustered near 87% or 30%. In a later analysis, TCR beta V- and J-gene trimming was associated with a missense DCLRE1C variant.

This clone was counted between two and nine times. The target antigen is unknown. Other DNA sequences in the sample encode the same CDR3. The TCR sequence derives from a man aged 40-50 years in good health and CMV-seronegative. The genes are TRBV4-1 and TRBJ2-7; D unresolved. Sample: PBMCs. The CDR3 loop is CASSQGREQYF. The CDR3 DNA is TGCGCCAGCAGCCAGGGCAGAGAGCAGTACTTC.